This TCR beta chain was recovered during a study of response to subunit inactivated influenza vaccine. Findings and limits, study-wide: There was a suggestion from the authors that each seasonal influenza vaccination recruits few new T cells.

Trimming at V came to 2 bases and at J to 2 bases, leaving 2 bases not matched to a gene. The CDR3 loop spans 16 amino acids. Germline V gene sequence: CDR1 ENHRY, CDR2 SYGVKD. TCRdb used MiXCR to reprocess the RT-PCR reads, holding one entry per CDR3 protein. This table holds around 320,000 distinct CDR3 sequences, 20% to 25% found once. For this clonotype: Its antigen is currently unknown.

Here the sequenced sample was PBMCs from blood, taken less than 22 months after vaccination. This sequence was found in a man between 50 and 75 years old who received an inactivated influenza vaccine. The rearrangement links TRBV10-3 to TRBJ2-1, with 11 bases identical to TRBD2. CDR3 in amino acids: CAISEGSGGAYNEQFF. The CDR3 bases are TGTGCCATCAGTGAGGGTAGCGGGGGGGCCTACAATGAGCAGTTCTTC.